The clone carrying this T cell receptor (gamma chain) was seen a handful of times. The TCRdb protein, from a much larger clone, departs from this DNA's translation at residue 8, likely by read error; the protein shown derives from the DNA. CDR3 length equals 17 residues. J was trimmed by 0 bases and V by 2 bases; bases with no gene match: 9. CDR1 EGSNGY and CDR2 YDSYNSKV come from the germline V gene. This sample stems from a study of γδ T cells in repeated Plasmodium falciparum infection. Overall study context: Age- and gender-matched Australian children served as comparison for malaria-exposed Malian children.

TCRdb re-called clones from the multiplex PCR reads via CATT. The sample includes some 13,000 gamma-chain clones, roughly 1.7% seen only once; the top ten take approximately 30%. Gammadelta T cells were flow-sorted from PBMC into Vgamma9/Vdelta2+ and Vdelta2-negative populations for bulk analysis. This TCR came from a pool of human donors (malaria-infected and uninfected, not separated). The rearrangement uses TRGV2 and TRGJP1. TCRdb does not report a J gene; here it was assigned by matching the DNA to germline references. The sequencing input was gamma-delta T cells from blood. DNA of the CDR3: TGTGCCACCTGGGACGCCGAAAAACATACCACTGGTTGGTTCAAGATATTT. This gives the protein CATWDAEKHTTGWFKIF.